This is a list of T cell receptor beta chains from one sample in a study of T cell responses to AZD1222 COVID-19 vaccine. Sequencing was performed with immunoSEQ multiplex PCR; in TCRdb, only in-frame clones are kept and a portion is missing. The repertoire holds 150,000 or so clones, with about 89% as singletons. The sequencing used peripheral blood, collected 28 days after the second AZD1222 dose. These receptors came from an adult who received the AZD1222 COVID-19 vaccine. The CDR3 runs from the conserved cysteine through the conserved F or W. D genes are given only for firm matches. Only part of the rows carry a size: once, few, many, or a class if the clone is expanded.

NA	TRBV3-1/TRBV3-2	NA	13	TRBJ1-2	TGTGCCAGCAGCCCTCAGATTGGCTATGGCTACACCTTC	CASSPQIGYGYTF
NA	TRBV23-1	NA	18	TRBJ1-5	TGCGCCAGCAGTGCTCGTTCGAGGGGAGAAGTGGGCAATCAGCCCCAGCATTTT	CASSARSRGEVGNQPQHF
NA	TRBV13	NA	17	TRBJ1-2	TGTGCCAGCAGCTCCCTAATCCGGGGGCGGGCTGTTTATGGCTACACCTTC	CASSSLIRGRAVYGYTF
NA	TRBV7-2	NA	15	TRBJ2-7	TGTGCCAGCAGCTTAGCTCTAGCTGCCACCTACGAGCAGTACTTC	CASSLALAATYEQYF
NA	TRBV11-3	NA	14	TRBJ2-5	TGTGCCAGCAGCTTAGATGGAGCGGAAGAGACCCAGTACTTC	CASSLDGAEETQYF
TRBD1	TRBV27	NA	15	TRBJ1-4	TGTGCCAGCAGTTCTCAGGGGGGAAGAGGTGAAAAACTGTTTTTT	CASSSQGGRGEKLFF
NA	TRBV30	NA	12	TRBJ1-1	TGTGCCTTAGGTTTAGGCGGCATGGGAGCTTTCTTT	CALGLGGMGAFF
NA	TRBV4-2	few	13	TRBJ2-7	TGTGCCAGCAGCCAAGGAGGTTCCTACGAGCAGTACTTC	CASSQGGSYEQYF
NA	TRBV11-2	NA	14	TRBJ1-4	TGTGCCAGCAGCTTAGGGACAACTAATGAAAAACTGTTTTTT	CASSLGTTNEKLFF
TRBD1	TRBV3-1/TRBV3-2	NA	15	TRBJ1-4	TGTGCCAGCAGCCAAGCCGACAGGGCTAATGAAAAACTGTTTTTT	CASSQADRANEKLFF
TRBD2	TRBV9	NA	15	TRBJ2-5	TGTGCCAGCAGCGACCCGGGGGGGCCGGTGGAGACCCAGTACTTC	CASSDPGGPVETQYF
TRBD2	TRBV6-4	NA	16	TRBJ2-3	TGTGCCAGCAGTGTACAAGGACTAGCGGGAAGAGATACGCAGTATTTT	CASSVQGLAGRDTQYF
NA	TRBV5-1	once	18	TRBJ2-2	TGCGCCAGCAGCCCCCGGAGCGATGGGGGAACGAACACCGGGGAGCTGTTTTTT	CASSPRSDGGTNTGELFF
NA	TRBV6-5	NA	14	TRBJ1-5	TGTGCCATTCCACAGGGATATAGCAATCAGCCCCAGCATTTT	CAIPQGYSNQPQHF
TRBD2	TRBV6-4	NA	18	TRBJ2-4	TGTGCCAGCACTGAGGGGGGGACTAGGTCCGGAGAAAAAAACATTCAGTACTTC	CASTEGGTRSGEKNIQYF
NA	TRBV6-2/TRBV6-3	NA	14	TRBJ2-2	TGTGCCAGCAGTCAGGACAGGAACACCGGGGAGCTGTTTTTT	CASSQDRNTGELFF
TRBD1	TRBV5-5	NA	16	TRBJ1-1	TGTGCCAGCAGCTGGAGTGCGGGACAGGGTGTCACTGAAGCTTTCTTT	CASSWSAGQGVTEAFF
TRBD2	TRBV5-6	NA	15	TRBJ2-3	TGTGCCAGCAGCTTCGGGCTAGCGGGAGCGGATACGCAGTATTTT	CASSFGLAGADTQYF
TRBD1	TRBV19	NA	14	TRBJ2-7	TGTGCCAGTAGTATAGGTGGGACAGGGTTCGAGCAGTACTTC	CASSIGGTGFEQYF
NA	TRBV20-1	NA	12	TRBJ1-1	TGCAGTGCTAGTCCAGTATACACTGAAGCTTTCTTT	CSASPVYTEAFF
TRBD1	TRBV4-2	few	19	TRBJ1-5	TGTGCCAGCAGCCAAGATCGGGGACAGATTAATTATAGCAATCAGCCCCAGCATTTT	CASSQDRGQINYSNQPQHF
NA	TRBV6-4	NA	14	TRBJ1-2	TGTGCCAGCAGTGAGAATTTCGGAGCCGATGGCTACACCTTC	CASSENFGADGYTF
TRBD1	TRBV18	NA	15	TRBJ2-7	TGTGCCAGCTCACCGACCGAGGGGGCAGGCTACGAGCAGTACTTC	CASSPTEGAGYEQYF